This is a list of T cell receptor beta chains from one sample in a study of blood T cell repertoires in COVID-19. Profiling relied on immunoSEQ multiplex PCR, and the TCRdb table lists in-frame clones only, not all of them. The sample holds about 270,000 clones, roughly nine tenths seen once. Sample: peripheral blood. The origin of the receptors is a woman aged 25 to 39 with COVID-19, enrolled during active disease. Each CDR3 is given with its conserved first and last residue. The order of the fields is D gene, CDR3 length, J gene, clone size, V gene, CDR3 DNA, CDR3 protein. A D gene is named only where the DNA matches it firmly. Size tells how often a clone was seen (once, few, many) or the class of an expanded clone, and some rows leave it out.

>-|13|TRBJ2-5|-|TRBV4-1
TGCGCCAGCAGTTTATCCTTTCTAGGCACCCAGTACTTC
CASSLSFLGTQYF
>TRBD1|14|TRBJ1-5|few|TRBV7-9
TGTGCCAGCAGCCACGTCACAGGGGATCAGCCCCAGCATTTT
CASSHVTGDQPQHF
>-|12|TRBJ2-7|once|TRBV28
TGTGCCAGCAGTTTGGCTCCCTACGAGCAGTACTTC
CASSLAPYEQYF
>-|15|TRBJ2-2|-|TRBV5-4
TGTGCCAGCAGCTTGCGTAGCGTAAACACCGGGGAGCTGTTTTTT
CASSLRSVNTGELFF
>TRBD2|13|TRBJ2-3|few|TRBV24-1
TGTGCCACCAGTGTGCGGGGGAGAGATACGCAGTATTTT
CATSVRGRDTQYF
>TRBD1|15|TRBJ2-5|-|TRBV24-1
TGTGCCACCAGTTGGGGGACAGGGTTACAAGAGACCCAGTACTTC
CATSWGTGLQETQYF
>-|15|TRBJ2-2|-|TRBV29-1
TGCAGCGTTGTAGGCGGGGTTGGGGACACCGGGGAGCTGTTTTTT
CSVVGGVGDTGELFF
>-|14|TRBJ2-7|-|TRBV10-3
TGTGCCATCAGTGGGACAGACACTCCCTACGAGCAGTACTTC
CAISGTDTPYEQYF
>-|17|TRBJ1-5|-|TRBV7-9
TGTGCCAGCAGCAAAATCGGCGGGGGCGGGAGCAATCAGCCCCAGCATTTT
CASSKIGGGGSNQPQHF
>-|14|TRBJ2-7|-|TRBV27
TGTGCCAGCAGTTTAAGTGGCGGCTACTACGAGCAGTACTTC
CASSLSGGYYEQYF
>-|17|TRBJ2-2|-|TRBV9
TGTGCCAGCAGCGTAGCTCGGGAGAGCGCGAACACCGGGGAGCTGTTTTTT
CASSVARESANTGELFF